This T cell receptor beta chain comes out of a study of blood T cells in healthy people across ages. V lost 0 bases to trimming and J lost 8 bases, with 11 bases between them. Germline loops: CDR1 SGDLS, CDR2 YYNGEE. CDR3 size: 13 residues. Points from the study as a whole: The study found more naive CD4+ cells and higher diversity in long-lived than aged donors.

Every participating donor contributed around 9.5 milliliters of peripheral blood through a draw. Sample-barcoded 5' priming and a J-beta primer mix drove a second PCR of about 7 to 12 cycles. TCRdb re-called the 5' RACE reads with MiXCR, one entry per CDR3 protein. Among around 500,000 distinct CDR3 sequences, 27% were seen once, and the ten largest hold approximately 3.3%. Comments on this clonotype: Antigen specificity is unknown.

These data also formed part of another study, on T cells of mothers and their children. In that study: Thymic selection molds TCR recombination products alike in related and unrelated pairs.

The chain employs TRBV9 and TRBJ1-1; possibly TRBD1 for D (5 bases). The TCR originated in a boy under 10 years old in good health. The material sequenced was blood. CDR3 in amino acids: CASSVVQGREAFF. The DNA for the CDR3 is TGTGCCAGCAGCGTAGTTCAGGGTAGGGAAGCTTTCTTT.